This T cell receptor beta chain was obtained from a study of molecular identifiers for immune sequencing clone quantification. The CDR3 runs 13 residues. V lost 6 bases and J lost 5, with 8 bases in between. The germline V gene encodes CDR1 MDHEN and CDR2 SYDVKM. Previously described methods and listed TCR primers were used for bulk TCR libraries. TCRdb recomputed calls from the PCR reads with MiXCR, one row per CDR3 protein. The table shows 350,000 or so distinct CDR3 sequences, with around 21% occurring only once. The clonotype comes from a human donor in good health. Some libraries in this study had Jurkat cell RNA spiked in. Sequences were obtained from naive CD8+ T cells from blood, with Jurkat cell RNA spiked in. Subset reported: FACS-sorted CD8+CD4-CCR7+CD45RA+ naive T cells. The V gene is TRBV28, the J gene TRBJ1-6; D gene unclear. In DNA form, the CDR3 reads TGTGCCAGCAGGGACGGGAATAATTCACCCCTCCACTTT. Translation gives CASRDGNNSPLHF.